This TCR beta chain was documented in a study of blood T cells in healthy people across ages (dated by TCRdb to between 2014 and 2017). In terms of the full investigation: In model experiments, template switching captured about one uniquely barcoded TCR beta cDNA molecule for every two T cells. The study measured age-related changes in TCR beta repertoire diversity using deep sequencing normalized with unique cDNA molecular identifiers. The donors were divided into four age groups: young (average 16 years), middle-aged (about 40), aged (roughly 60) and long-lived (roughly 86). The study analyzed two additional independent replicas of 1 million unique cDNA reads from the same blood draw for two donors, one aged 18 to 30 and one aged 80 or older.

The donors were roughly 40 Caucasian individuals from Russia, aged roughly 6 to 90 years, who were systemically healthy. Each donor gave approximately 10 milliliters of peripheral blood, collected into EDTA-treated Vacutainer tubes. PBMCs were isolated by Ficoll-Paque density-gradient centrifugation, with at least 6 million obtained per sample. Trizol reagent was used to extract total RNA from PBMCs, with at least 5.5 micrograms per sample. For every donor, an aliquot of PBMCs went through flow cytometry to measure the percentages of naive CD45RAhigh/CD27high T cells. CDR1 and CDR2 are read off the germline V gene as KGHDR and SFDVKD. The CDR3 measures 11 amino acids from cysteine to phenylalanine. The kept DNA is CDR3 alone, 33 bases in frame from the first base. V gives up 1 base and J gives up 8 bases, and the segment between their germline ends measures 4 bases. Broader findings and caveats from the paper: Because profiling used bulk unsorted PBMCs, naive and antigen-experienced compartments could not be compared conclusively. Donor CMV infection status was unknown, potentially confounding age-related changes in expanded clonotypes. As age increased, observed TCR beta diversity per million T cells dropped in a roughly linear way, and a significant reduction was already evident by age 40. Estimates of total diversity from one million sequenced T cells were regarded as lower bounds and underestimates. The long-lived group showed more naive CD4+ T cells, fewer expanded clones and increased TCR diversity than the aged group, suggesting age selection. The percentage of naive T cells measured by flow cytometry correlated strongly with observed TCR beta diversity.

As to this clonotype: There is no known antigen for this receptor. Base qualities are missing; no much larger clone stands one base away.

Library method: 5' RACE. Sequencing used an Illumina HiSeq 2500. A second PCR of about 6 to 11 cycles was run with a J-beta primer mix and a sample-barcoded 5' primer. A template-switch 5' adaptor carrying 12 random nucleotides introduced a unique molecular identifier onto each TCR beta cDNA molecule. At least 3 million CDR3-containing paired-end reads were obtained from each sample. First-strand cDNA synthesis was performed from all RNA using the Mint cDNA synthesis kit, with priming by a TRBC-specific oligonucleotide. Following uracil-DNA glycosylase treatment, a first 18-cycle PCR with universal primers M1SS and BC2_uni_R was performed on all cDNA. The original methods were these. For normalization, 1 million high-quality reads were randomly selected from each sample, with every read carrying a distinct molecular identifier. Instead of being binned into consensus sequences, reads with shared molecular identifiers were discarded. MiTCR, set to a Q25 quality threshold and the strictest error-elimination algorithm, was used for CDR3 identification, clonotype clustering and error correction. Lower-bound total TCR beta diversity was estimated with a nonparametric unseen species model using Euler transformation. TCRdb itself trimmed the public reads at Q25 with fastp, ran MiXCR and retained productive beta chains. Entries that share a CDR3 protein sequence are merged under the most common genes and DNA. TCRdb's processing, not the authors', yielded these V and J calls. In this sample the table shows about 800,000 distinct CDR3 sequences, 25% of which occur a single time. Of the sample, 3% to 4.5% is held by the ten largest clones.

The same data also contributed to another study, on T cells of mothers and their children. As noted in the second study: Donors were nine systemically healthy Caucasian individuals: three mothers and their six children. cDNA synthesis used all of the extracted RNA, with around 1.6 ug of RNA in each 15 ul reaction. In the second PCR, sample barcodes and 2-4 random nucleotides were introduced via the M1S primer. More than 9 million TCR beta CDR3 reads were obtained from each mother, and roughly 3.1 million reads were obtained from each child. In both related and unrelated pairs, thymic selection shapes the output of TCR recombination in a similar way, with inherited differences having only a minor effect. Normalized repertoire overlap in related mother-child pairs was always slightly higher than in unrelated mother-child pairs, but the difference was never significant. No persistent microchimeric T cell clones were detected, at a sensitivity of around 100 clones per million clonotypes. Deep NGS was used in the study to compare the TCR beta repertoires of mothers and children and to look for features that separate related mother-child pairs from unrelated individuals. On average, the children were around 11 +/- 4 years old, while the mothers were 40 +/- 4 years old. Libraries were sequenced on Illumina HiSeq 2000 with 100+100 nt paired-end reads after adapter ligation with NEBNext reagents. Mother and child libraries were prepared a month apart and sequenced in separate runs to prevent cross-contamination. Between 500,000 and 2,000,000 distinct TCR beta clonotypes were identified per donor. Naive TCR beta clonotypes were estimated from low-frequency clonotypes matched to each donor's FACS-determined naive share, without sorting.

The chain is assembled from TRBV24-1 and TRBJ1-2; no D gene is confidently identified. The specimen sequenced was blood. The sequence was collected from a boy under 18 in good health. The nucleotides are TGTGCCACCAGTGATTTTTTGGGCTACACCTTC. Its protein reads: CATSDFLGYTF.